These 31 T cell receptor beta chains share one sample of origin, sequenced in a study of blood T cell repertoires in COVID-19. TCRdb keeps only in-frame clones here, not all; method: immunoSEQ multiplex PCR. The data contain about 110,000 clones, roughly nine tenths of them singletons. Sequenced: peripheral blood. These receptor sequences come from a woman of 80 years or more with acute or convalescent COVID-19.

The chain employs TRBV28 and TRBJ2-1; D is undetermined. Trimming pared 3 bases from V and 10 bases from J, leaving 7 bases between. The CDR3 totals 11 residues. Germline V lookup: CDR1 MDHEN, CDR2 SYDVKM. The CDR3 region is CASSFLREQFF. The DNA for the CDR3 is TGTGCCAGCAGTTTTTTGCGGGAGCAGTTCTTC.

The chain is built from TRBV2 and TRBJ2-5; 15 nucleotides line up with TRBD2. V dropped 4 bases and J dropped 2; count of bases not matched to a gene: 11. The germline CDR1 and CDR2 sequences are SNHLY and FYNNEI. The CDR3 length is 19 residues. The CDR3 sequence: CASSAARTSGGETQETQYF. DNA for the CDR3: TGTGCCAGCAGTGCGGCACGGACTAGCGGGGGGGAGACTCAAGAGACCCAGTACTTC.

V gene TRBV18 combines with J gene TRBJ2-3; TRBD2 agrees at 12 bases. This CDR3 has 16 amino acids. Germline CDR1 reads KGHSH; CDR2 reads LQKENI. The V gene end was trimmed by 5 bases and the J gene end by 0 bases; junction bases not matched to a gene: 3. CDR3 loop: CASSTTSGGSTDTQYF. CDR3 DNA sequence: TGTGCCAGCTCAACAACTAGCGGGGGGAGCACAGATACGCAGTATTTT.

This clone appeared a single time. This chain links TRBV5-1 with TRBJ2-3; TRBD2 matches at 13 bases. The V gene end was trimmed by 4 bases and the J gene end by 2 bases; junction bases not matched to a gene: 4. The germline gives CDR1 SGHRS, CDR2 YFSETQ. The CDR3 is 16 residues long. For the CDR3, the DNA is TGCGCCAGCAGCCAAACTAGCGGGGGGGACACAGATACGCAGTATTTT. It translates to CASSQTSGGDTDTQYF.

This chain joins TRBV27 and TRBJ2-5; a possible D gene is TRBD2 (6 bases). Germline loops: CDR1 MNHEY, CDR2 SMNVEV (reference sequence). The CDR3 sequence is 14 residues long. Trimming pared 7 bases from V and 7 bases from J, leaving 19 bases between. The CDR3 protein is CASIPLGGFGTQYF. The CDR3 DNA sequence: TGTGCCAGCATCCCGTTGGGGGGATTTGGGACCCAGTACTTC.

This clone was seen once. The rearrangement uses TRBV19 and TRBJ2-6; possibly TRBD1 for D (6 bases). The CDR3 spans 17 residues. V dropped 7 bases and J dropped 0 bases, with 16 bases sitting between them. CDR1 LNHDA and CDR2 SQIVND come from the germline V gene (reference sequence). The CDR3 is CASTTTGPFSGANVLTF. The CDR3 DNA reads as TGTGCCAGTACCACGACAGGACCCTTCTCTGGGGCCAACGTCCTGACTTTC.

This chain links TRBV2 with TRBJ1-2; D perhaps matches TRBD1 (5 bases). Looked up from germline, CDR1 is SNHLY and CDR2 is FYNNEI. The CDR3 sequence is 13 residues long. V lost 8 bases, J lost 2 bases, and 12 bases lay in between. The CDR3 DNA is TGTGCCAGCCCTTCCAACAGGAACTATGGCTACACCTTC. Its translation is CASPSNRNYGYTF. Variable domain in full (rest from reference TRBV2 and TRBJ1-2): EPEVTQTPSHQVTQMGQEVILRCVPISNHLYFYWYRQILGQKVEFLVSFYNNEISEKSEIFDDQFSVERPDGSNFTLKIRSTKLEDSAMYFCASPSNRNYGYTFGSGTRLTVV.

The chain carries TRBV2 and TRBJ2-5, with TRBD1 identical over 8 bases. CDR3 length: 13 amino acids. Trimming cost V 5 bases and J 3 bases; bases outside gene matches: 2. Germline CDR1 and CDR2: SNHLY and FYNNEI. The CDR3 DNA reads TGTGCCAGCAGTACAGGGGGTGAAGAGACCCAGTACTTC. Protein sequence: CASSTGGEETQYF.

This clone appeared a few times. This CDR3 reads CASRQTAINSPLHF. The CDR3 DNA follows: TGTGCCAGCAGGCAGACAGCTATTAATTCACCCCTCCACTTT. V is TRBV2 and J is TRBJ1-6; D possibly corresponds to TRBD1 (5 bases). Germline-derived CDR1 and CDR2 are SNHLY and FYNNEI. There are 14 residues in the CDR3. V dropped 6 bases and J dropped 6 bases, with 12 bases sitting between them.

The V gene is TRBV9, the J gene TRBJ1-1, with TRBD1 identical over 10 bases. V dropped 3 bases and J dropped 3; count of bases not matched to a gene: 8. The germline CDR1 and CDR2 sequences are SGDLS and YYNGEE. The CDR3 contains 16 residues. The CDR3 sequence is CASSDNAGTGDTEAFF. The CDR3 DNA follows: TGTGCCAGCAGCGACAACGCCGGGACAGGGGACACTGAAGCTTTCTTT.

CDR3 region: CASTEPGTNTGELFF. CDR3 sequence (DNA): TGTGCCAGCACCGAACCAGGCACGAACACCGGGGAGCTGTTTTTT. V usage is TRBV2 and J usage is TRBJ2-2; D gene uncertain. V was pared by 7 bases and J by 0 bases, with 12 bases between. This CDR3 is 15 amino acids long. Per germline, CDR1 SNHLY and CDR2 FYNNEI.

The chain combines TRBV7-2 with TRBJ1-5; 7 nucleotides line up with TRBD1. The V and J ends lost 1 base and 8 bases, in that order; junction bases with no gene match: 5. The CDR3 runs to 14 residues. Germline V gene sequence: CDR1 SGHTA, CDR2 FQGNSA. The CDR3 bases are TGTGCCAGCAGCTTAGATTGGACAGGAAAGCCCCAGCATTTT. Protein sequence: CASSLDWTGKPQHF.

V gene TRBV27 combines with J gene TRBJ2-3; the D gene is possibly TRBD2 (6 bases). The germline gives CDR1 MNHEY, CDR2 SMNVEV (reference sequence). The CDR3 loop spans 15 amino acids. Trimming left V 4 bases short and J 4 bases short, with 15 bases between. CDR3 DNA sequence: TGTGCCAGCAGTTCAGTTGGAGGGGTCGCAGATACGCAGTATTTT. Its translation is CASSSVGGVADTQYF.

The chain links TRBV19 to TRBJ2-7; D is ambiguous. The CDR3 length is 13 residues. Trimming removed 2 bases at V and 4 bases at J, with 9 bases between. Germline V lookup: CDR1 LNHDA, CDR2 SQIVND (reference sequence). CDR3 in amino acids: CASSINGAYEQYF. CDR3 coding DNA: TGTGCCAGTAGTATAAACGGTGCGTACGAGCAGTACTTC.

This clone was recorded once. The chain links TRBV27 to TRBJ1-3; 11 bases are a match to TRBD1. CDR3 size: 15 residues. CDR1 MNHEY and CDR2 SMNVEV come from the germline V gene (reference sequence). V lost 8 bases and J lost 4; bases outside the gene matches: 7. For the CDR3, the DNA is TGTGCCAGCGCAAAGGGACAGGGGGTCGGAAACACCATATATTTT. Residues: CASAKGQGVGNTIYF.

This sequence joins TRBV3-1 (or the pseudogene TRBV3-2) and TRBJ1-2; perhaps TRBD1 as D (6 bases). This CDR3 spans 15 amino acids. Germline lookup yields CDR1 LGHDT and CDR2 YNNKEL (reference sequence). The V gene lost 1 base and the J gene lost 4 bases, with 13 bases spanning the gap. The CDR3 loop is CASSQGGGLGYGYTF. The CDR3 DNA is TGTGCCAGCAGCCAAGGGGGGGGGCTGGGCTATGGCTACACCTTC.

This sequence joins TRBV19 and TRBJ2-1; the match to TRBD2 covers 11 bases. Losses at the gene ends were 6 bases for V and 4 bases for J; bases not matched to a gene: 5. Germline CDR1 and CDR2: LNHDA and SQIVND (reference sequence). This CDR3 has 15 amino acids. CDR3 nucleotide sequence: TGTGCCAGTAGCACTAGCGGGGGTGGATACAATGAGCAGTTCTTC. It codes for CASSTSGGGYNEQFF.

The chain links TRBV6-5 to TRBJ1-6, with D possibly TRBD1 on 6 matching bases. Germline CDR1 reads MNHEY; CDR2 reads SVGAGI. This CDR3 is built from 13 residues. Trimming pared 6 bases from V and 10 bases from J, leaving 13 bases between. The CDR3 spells CASRTSGVSPLHF. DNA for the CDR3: TGTGCCAGCAGGACCTCAGGGGTCTCACCCCTCCACTTT.

The CDR3 DNA reads as TGTGCCAGCAGCGTAGTGGGGGGAGGCTCCTACAATGAGCAGTTCTTC. Translated: CASSVVGGGSYNEQFF. This rearrangement joins TRBV9 to TRBJ2-1; D may be TRBD2 (6 bases). This CDR3 comprises 16 residues. The V gene lost 0 bases and the J gene lost 0 bases, with 10 bases spanning the gap. Germline values: CDR1 SGDLS, CDR2 YYNGEE.

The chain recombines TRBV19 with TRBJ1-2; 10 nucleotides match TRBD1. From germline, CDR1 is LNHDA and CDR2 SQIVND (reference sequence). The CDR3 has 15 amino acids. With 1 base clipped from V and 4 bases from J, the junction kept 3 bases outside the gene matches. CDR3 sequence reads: CASSIGGQGRYGYTF. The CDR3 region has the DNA TGTGCCAGTAGTATAGGGGGACAGGGGCGCTATGGCTACACCTTC.

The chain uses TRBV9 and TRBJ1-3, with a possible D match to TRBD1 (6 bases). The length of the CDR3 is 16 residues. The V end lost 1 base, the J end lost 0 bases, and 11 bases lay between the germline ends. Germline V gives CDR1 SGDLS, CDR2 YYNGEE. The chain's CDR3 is CASSVHADSSGNTIYF. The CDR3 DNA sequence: TGTGCCAGCAGCGTACACGCGGACAGCTCTGGAAACACCATATATTTT.

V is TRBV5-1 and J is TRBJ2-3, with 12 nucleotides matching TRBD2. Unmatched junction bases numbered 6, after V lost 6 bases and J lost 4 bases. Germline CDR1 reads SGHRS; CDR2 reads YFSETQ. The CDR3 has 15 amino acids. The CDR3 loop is CASTPSGGAADTQYF. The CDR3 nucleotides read TGCGCCAGCACCCCTAGCGGGGGGGCAGCAGATACGCAGTATTTT.

CDR3 region: CASSPSSYNEQFF. The CDR3 bases are TGTGCCAGCAGCCCGAGCTCCTACAATGAGCAGTTCTTC. The chain joins TRBV9 to TRBJ2-1, with D unclear. Germline-derived CDR1 and CDR2 are SGDLS and YYNGEE. The CDR3 runs 13 residues. Trimming removed 4 bases from V and 0 bases from J, with 5 bases in between.

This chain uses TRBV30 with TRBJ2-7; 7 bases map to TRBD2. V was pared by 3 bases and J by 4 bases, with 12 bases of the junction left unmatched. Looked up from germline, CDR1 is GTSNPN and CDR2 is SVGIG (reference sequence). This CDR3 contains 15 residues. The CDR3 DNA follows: TGTGCCTGGAGCCCGGGACTAACCAAACAATACGAGCAGTACTTC. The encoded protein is CAWSPGLTKQYEQYF.

This chain's CDR3 is CASSFTGLGSLNSPLHF. For the CDR3, the DNA is TGTGCCAGCAGCTTCACAGGGTTGGGTAGTTTGAATTCACCCCTCCACTTT. The genes are TRBV5-6 and TRBJ1-6; weak D call: TRBD1 (6 bases). The CDR3 runs to 17 residues. Per the germline V gene, CDR1 is SGHDT and CDR2 is YYEEEE. The V and J ends lost 2 bases and 7 bases respectively, with 19 bases between them.

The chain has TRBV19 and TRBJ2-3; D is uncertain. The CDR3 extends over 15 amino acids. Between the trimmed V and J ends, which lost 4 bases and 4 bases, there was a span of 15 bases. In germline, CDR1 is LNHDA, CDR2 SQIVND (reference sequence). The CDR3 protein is CASSNFGLVADTQYF. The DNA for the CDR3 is TGTGCCAGTAGTAATTTCGGCCTAGTTGCAGATACGCAGTATTTT.

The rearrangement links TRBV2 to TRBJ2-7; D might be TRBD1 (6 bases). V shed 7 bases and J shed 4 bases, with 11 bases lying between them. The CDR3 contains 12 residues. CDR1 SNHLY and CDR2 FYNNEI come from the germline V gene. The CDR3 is CASTQQGYEQYF. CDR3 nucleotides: TGTGCCAGCACCCAACAGGGTTACGAGCAGTACTTC.

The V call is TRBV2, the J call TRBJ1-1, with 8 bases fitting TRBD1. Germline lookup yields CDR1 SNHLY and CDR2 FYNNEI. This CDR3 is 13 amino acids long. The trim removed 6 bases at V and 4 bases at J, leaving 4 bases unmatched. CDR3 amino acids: CASSKQGVTEAFF. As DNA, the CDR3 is TGTGCCAGCAGCAAACAGGGGGTCACTGAAGCTTTCTTT.

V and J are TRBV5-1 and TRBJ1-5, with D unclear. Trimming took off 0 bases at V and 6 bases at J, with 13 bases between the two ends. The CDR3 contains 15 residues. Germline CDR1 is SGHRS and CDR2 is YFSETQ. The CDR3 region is CASSLGPEAGQPQHF. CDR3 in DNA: TGCGCCAGCAGCTTGGGTCCCGAGGCGGGTCAGCCCCAGCATTTT.

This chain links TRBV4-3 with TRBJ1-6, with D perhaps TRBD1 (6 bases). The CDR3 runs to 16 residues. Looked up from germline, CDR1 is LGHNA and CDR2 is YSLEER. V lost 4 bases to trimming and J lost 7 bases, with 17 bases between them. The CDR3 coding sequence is TGCGCCAGCAGCCCTACACCGGGACACACCAATTCACCCCTCCACTTT. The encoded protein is CASSPTPGHTNSPLHF.

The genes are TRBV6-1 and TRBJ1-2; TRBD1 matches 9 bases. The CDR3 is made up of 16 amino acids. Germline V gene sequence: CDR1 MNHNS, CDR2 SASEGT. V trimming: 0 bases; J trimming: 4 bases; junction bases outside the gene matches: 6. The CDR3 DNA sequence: TGTGCCAGCAGTGAAGCTTTTGGGACAGGGCGCTATGGCTACACCTTC. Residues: CASSEAFGTGRYGYTF.